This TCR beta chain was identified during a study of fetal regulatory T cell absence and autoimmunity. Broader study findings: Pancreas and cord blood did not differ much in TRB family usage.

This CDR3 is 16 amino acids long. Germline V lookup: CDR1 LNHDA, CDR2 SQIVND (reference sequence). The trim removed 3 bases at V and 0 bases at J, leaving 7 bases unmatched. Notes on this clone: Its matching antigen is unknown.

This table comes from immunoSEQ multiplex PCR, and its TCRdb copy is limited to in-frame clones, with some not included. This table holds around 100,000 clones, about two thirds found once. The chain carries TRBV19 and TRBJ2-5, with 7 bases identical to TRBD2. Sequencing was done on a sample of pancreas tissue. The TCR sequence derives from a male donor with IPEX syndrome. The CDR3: CASSMASGEYQETQYF. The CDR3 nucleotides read TGTGCCAGTAGTATGGCGAGCGGGGAATACCAAGAGACCCAGTACTTC.